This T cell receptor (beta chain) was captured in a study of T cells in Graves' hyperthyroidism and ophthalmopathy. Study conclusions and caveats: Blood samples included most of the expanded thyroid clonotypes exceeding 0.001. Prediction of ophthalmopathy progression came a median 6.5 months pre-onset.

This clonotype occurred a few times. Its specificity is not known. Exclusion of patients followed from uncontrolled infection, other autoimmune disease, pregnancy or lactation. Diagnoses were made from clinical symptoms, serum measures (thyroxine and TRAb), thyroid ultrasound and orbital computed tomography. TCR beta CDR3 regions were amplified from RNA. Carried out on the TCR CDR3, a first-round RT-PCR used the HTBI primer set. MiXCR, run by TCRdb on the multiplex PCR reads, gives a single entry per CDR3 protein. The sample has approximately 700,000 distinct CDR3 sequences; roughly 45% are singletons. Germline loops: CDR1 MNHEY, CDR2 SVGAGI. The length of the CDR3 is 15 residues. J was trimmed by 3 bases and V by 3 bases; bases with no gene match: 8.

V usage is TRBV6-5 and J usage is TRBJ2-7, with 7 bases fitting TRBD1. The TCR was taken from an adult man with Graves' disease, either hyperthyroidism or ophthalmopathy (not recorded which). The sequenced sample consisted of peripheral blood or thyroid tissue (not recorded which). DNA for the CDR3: TGTGCCAGCAGTTATGGCACACAGGGGTACTACGAGCAGTACTTC. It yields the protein CASSYGTQGYYEQYF.